The sample holds one count of the clone carrying this T cell receptor (beta chain). Seattle-derived patients entered the study during active infection and were followed longitudinally. The data were obtained in a study of blood T cell repertoires in COVID-19. Clones were read by immunoSEQ multiplex PCR, and TCRdb kept only the in-frame ones, dropping some. The sample carries about 160,000 clones, 87% recorded once. The CDR3 is made up of 13 amino acids. Germline V gives CDR1 SQVTM, CDR2 ANQGSEA. The J segment lost 8 bases and the V segment lost 5 bases, leaving 10 bases of the junction unmatched. The sequence derives from a woman aged 65 to 85 with COVID-19, enrolled during active disease. This chain links TRBV29-1 with TRBJ1-1, with 8 bases identical to TRBD1. Sequenced input: peripheral blood. This chain's CDR3 is CSVTPGQGREAFF. DNA for the CDR3: TGCAGCGTTACCCCCGGACAGGGAAGGGAAGCTTTCTTT.